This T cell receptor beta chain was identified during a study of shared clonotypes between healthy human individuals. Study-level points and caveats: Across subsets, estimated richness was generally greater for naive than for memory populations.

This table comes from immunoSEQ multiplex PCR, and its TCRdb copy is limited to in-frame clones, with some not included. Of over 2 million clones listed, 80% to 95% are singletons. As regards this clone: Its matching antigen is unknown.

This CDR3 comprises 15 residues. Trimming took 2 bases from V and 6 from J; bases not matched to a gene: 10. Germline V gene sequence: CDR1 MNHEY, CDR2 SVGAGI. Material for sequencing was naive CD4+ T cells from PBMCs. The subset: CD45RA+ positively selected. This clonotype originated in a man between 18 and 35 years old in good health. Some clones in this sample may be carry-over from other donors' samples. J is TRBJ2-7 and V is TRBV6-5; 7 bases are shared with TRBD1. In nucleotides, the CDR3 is TGTGCCAGCAGTTACGCAAGGGGGCGAGTTAGCGAGCAGTACTTC. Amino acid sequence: CASSYARGRVSEQYF.